The 18 T cell receptor beta chains presented below share a single source sample, sequenced in a study of cytomegalovirus exposure and HLA in healthy donors. PCR used 60 Vbeta primers and 13 Jbeta primers. Using immunoSEQ multiplex PCR, the repertoire was profiled, and TCRdb retains in-frame clones only, with some absent. The table shows around 78,000 clones, with 60% to 85% occurring only once. The sample consisted of PBMCs. Receptors were obtained from a male donor in good health and CMV-seronegative.

The chain is built from TRBV6-4 and TRBJ2-3; unclear D gene. V was trimmed by 4 bases and J by 6 bases, leaving 11 bases between them. Germline CDR1 is MRHNA and CDR2 is SNTAGT. There are 13 residues in the CDR3. CDR3 amino acids: CASSALLGDTQYF. The CDR3, as DNA: TGTGCCAGCAGTGCCCTACTTGGTGATACGCAGTATTTT.

V usage is TRBV6-1 and J usage is TRBJ2-5; maybe TRBD1 (6 bases). Germline lookup yields CDR1 MNHNS and CDR2 SASEGT. This CDR3 comprises 13 residues. V lost 4 bases to trimming and J lost 0 bases, with 6 bases between them. In DNA, the CDR3 is TGTGCCAGCAGTGGGGACAACCAAGAGACCCAGTACTTC. This encodes CASSGDNQETQYF.

The rearrangement joins TRBV7-9 to TRBJ1-1; possible D gene TRBD1, 5 bases. CDR3 length equals 13 residues. Between the trimmed V and J ends, which lost 4 bases and 4 bases, there was a span of 10 bases. The V gene's germline CDR1 is SEHNR and CDR2 FQNEAQ (reference sequence). The CDR3 region is CASSSGMGTEAFF. The CDR3 DNA reads TGTGCCAGCAGCTCAGGGATGGGCACTGAAGCTTTCTTT. Full variable domain (missing parts from reference TRBV7-9 and TRBJ1-1): DTGVSQNPRHKITKRGQNVTFRCDPISEHNRLYWYRQTLGQGPEFLTYFQNEAQLEKSRLLSDRFSAERPKGSFSTLEIQRTEQGDSAMYLCASSSGMGTEAFFGQGTRLTVV.

CDR3 bases: TGCGCCAGCAGCCCCCGACAGGGATCTAACTATGGCTACACCTTC. Amino acids: CASSPRQGSNYGYTF. This chain connects TRBV5-1 to TRBJ1-2; 7 nucleotides match TRBD1. This CDR3 comprises 15 residues. The V gene end was trimmed by 4 bases and the J gene end by 0 bases; junction bases not matched to a gene: 6. CDR1 is SGHRS, CDR2 YFSETQ, per germline. The whole variable domain, filled in from reference TRBV5-1 and TRBJ1-2, reads KAGVTQTPRYLIKTRGQQVTLSCSPISGHRSVSWYQQTPGQGLQFLFEYFSETQRNKGNFPGRFSGRQFSNSRSEMNVSTLELGDSALYLCASSPRQGSNYGYTFGSGTRLTVV.

In DNA form, the CDR3 reads TGTGCCAGCAGCGCAAGACAGGGGAGGGGAAGCTATGGCTACACCTTC. Translating it yields CASSARQGRGSYGYTF. The V gene is TRBV9, the J gene TRBJ1-2; 8 bases map to TRBD1. CDR1 and CDR2 from the germline V gene are SGDLS and YYNGEE. V lost 3 bases to trimming and J lost 4 bases; unmatched junction nucleotides: 11. The CDR3 contains 16 residues.

The V and J genes are TRBV4-3 and TRBJ1-3; D not certain. The germline gives CDR1 LGHNA, CDR2 YSLEER. The CDR3 runs to 16 residues. V lost 0 bases and J lost 0, with 9 bases in between. The CDR3 DNA reads as TGCGCCAGCAGCCAAGATCTAGGCAGCTCTGGAAACACCATATATTTT. Translated: CASSQDLGSSGNTIYF.

This clone was observed once. The genes are TRBV5-1 and TRBJ1-2, with D unresolved. The length of the CDR3 is 16 residues. Germline V lookup: CDR1 SGHRS, CDR2 YFSETQ. The ends were cut back, 0 bases at V and 1 base at J, with 13 bases in the middle. Here the CDR3 DNA reads TGCGCCAGCAGCTTGGATCCGGGAAGTTTTAACTATGGCTACACCTTC. Protein product: CASSLDPGSFNYGYTF.

The CDR3 DNA reads TGTGCCAGCACGAGACAGGGGGACTTGGCTGAAGCTTTCTTT. Translating it yields CASTRQGDLAEAFF. The chain couples TRBV5-6 to TRBJ1-1, with TRBD1 matching over 9 bases. CDR3 length equals 14 residues. V lost 6 bases to trimming and J lost 6 bases; unmatched junction nucleotides: 9. From germline, CDR1 is SGHDT and CDR2 YYEEEE.

The chain recombines TRBV6-5 with TRBJ2-5; no definite D call. The germline gives CDR1 MNHEY, CDR2 SVGAGI. V dropped 3 bases and J dropped 6 bases, with 5 bases sitting between them. The CDR3 is 11 amino acids. CDR3 DNA sequence: TGTGCCAGCAGTTATGGCAAGACCCAGTACTTC. Translating it yields CASSYGKTQYF.

This chain uses TRBV4-2 with TRBJ2-5, with 8 bases that match TRBD1. The CDR3 is made up of 13 amino acids. Trimming at V came to 4 bases and at J to 6 bases, leaving 4 bases not matched to a gene. The germline V gene encodes CDR1 LGHNA and CDR2 YNFKEQ. For the CDR3, the DNA is TGTGCCAGCAGCCTAGGACAGGGCAAGACCCAGTACTTC. Its protein product is CASSLGQGKTQYF.

This clone appeared a single time. The DNA for the CDR3 is TGCGCCAGCGGCTGGGGGGTTCCTCCACTCGGGACAGAAAACATGAACACTGAAGCTTTCTTT. Protein sequence: CASGWGVPPLGTENMNTEAFF. The rearrangement links TRBV5-1 to TRBJ1-1, with 7 bases aligning to TRBD1. V gave up 7 bases and J gave up 0 bases; unmatched junction bases: 27. Germline loops: CDR1 SGHRS, CDR2 YFSETQ. The CDR3 totals 21 residues.

J is TRBJ2-1 and V is TRBV12-1; the table's D gene call, TRBD2, was not cross checked with the DNA. TRBV12-1 is a pseudogene segment. The CDR3 consists of 10 residues. The CDR3 region has the DNA TGTGCCAGCTCTTGCGATGAGCAGTTCTTC. It codes for CASSCDEQFF.

This chain links TRBV7-7 with TRBJ2-1; TRBD1 matches at 8 bases. V gave up 1 base and J gave up 8 bases; unmatched junction bases: 7. The germline gives CDR1 SSHAT, CDR2 FNYEAQ (reference sequence). CDR3 length: 15 residues. This chain's CDR3 is CASSLGTGLGDEQFF. The CDR3 coding sequence is TGTGCCAGCAGCTTAGGGACAGGGTTGGGGGATGAGCAGTTCTTC.

V usage is TRBV7-2 and J usage is TRBJ2-1; tentatively, D is TRBD2 (6 bases). The CDR3 is made up of 15 amino acids. Trimming cost V 5 bases and J 6 bases, with 17 bases left between them. Germline CDR1 is SGHTA and CDR2 is FQGNSA. The CDR3 nucleotides read TGTGCCAGCAGCCAACCCCCACTAGCAACCAATGAGCAGTTCTTC. Protein sequence: CASSQPPLATNEQFF.

This clone was detected a few times. The V call is TRBV30, the J call TRBJ2-5; D remains unclear. V was pared by 0 bases and J by 5 bases, with 10 bases between. CDR3 length: 13 residues. The germline V gene encodes CDR1 GTSNPN and CDR2 SVGIG (reference sequence). The CDR3 loop is CAWSVNLRETQYF. CDR3 in DNA: TGTGCCTGGAGTGTAAACCTCCGGGAGACCCAGTACTTC.

In this sample, this clone turned up a few times. The chain carries TRBV6-5 and TRBJ2-3; 10 nucleotides align to TRBD1. The germline CDR1 and CDR2 sequences are MNHEY and SVGAGI. The CDR3 sequence is 16 residues long. The ends lost 0 bases at V and 7 bases at J; junction bases unmatched: 7. The CDR3 nucleotides read TGTGCCAGCAGTTACTCCACCGGGACAGGGGTTAATACGCAGTATTTT. Translation: CASSYSTGTGVNTQYF.

The CDR3 here is CASSRRDADTQYF. CDR3 DNA: TGTGCCAGCAGCCGGCGGGATGCAGATACGCAGTATTTT. The rearrangement links TRBV7-6 to TRBJ2-3, with D perhaps TRBD2 (6 bases). Trimming took 5 bases from V and 4 from J, leaving 10 bases between them. CDR3 length: 13 amino acids. CDR1 is SGHVS and CDR2 is FNYEAQ in the germline V gene. Based on the CDR3 plus reference TRBV7-6 and TRBJ2-3, the full variable domain is GAGVSQSPRYKVTKRGQDVALRCDPISGHVSLYWYRQALGQGPEFLTYFNYEAQQDKSGLPNDRFSAERPEGSISTLTIQRTEQRDSAMYRCASSRRDADTQYFGPGTRLTVL.

V gene TRBV30 combines with J gene TRBJ2-7; possible D gene TRBD1, 6 bases. CDR1 is GTSNPN and CDR2 is SVGIG in the germline V gene (reference sequence). The CDR3 runs 13 residues. Trimming shortened V by 5 bases and J by 6 bases, and 17 bases separated the two germline ends. Written as DNA, the CDR3 is TGTGCCTGGGTGGACAGCCGCCTTGCCGAGCAGTACTTC. It translates to CAWVDSRLAEQYF.